The text below deals with one T cell receptor beta chain. Its specificity is not known. The V and J ends lost 4 bases and 5 bases, in that order; junction bases with no gene match: 15. The CDR3 totals 17 residues. Germline assignment: CDR1 SNHLY and CDR2 FYNNEI. The donors were in the roughly 120-subject validation cohort; that cohort was separate from the roughly 700-subject first cohort. Generated by immunoSEQ multiplex PCR, the TCRdb table keeps only in-frame clones and is missing some. The data show some 260,000 clones, roughly 84% seen once. The sample belongs to a study of cytomegalovirus exposure and HLA in healthy donors. Study-level background: The 90 to 150 validation repertoires used the same platform as the approximately 620 first-cohort repertoires (as reported by a later analysis). Study observations and caveats: A subsequent analysis found that TCR clusters from the first cohort also tended to co-occur in the 90 to 150 validation repertoires, with approximately 95% of cluster scores above 0. The study listed 150 to 200 cytomegalovirus-associated TCR beta chains.

The rearrangement joins TRBV2 to TRBJ2-3; 7 nucleotides align to TRBD1. Sequencing was performed on PBMCs. This receptor was obtained from a man younger than 30 in good health and CMV-seropositive. CDR3 nucleotides: TGTGCCAGCAGTGCCCCTACTGCAGGGGGTCTGGGAGATACGCAGTATTTT. This codes for CASSAPTAGGLGDTQYF.